This TCR beta chain was captured by sequencing in a study of vaccination effects on CD4 cells after COVID-19. Study at large: Two convalescent donors provided samples 16 days and one week before vaccination.

Expansion with viral peptide pools was applied to antigen-specific CD4+ T cells by the ViraFEST assay prior to sequencing. CD4+ T cells were isolated after less than 13 days of culture. The person was diagnosed with PCR-confirmed SARS-CoV-2 infection between March and December 2020. Approximately 2.2 million PBMC per well received 10 IU/ml IL-2 and 8 to 10 ug/ml peptides in culture. Fresh IL-2-containing medium replaced half the medium on days 3 and 7. Here immunoSEQ multiplex PCR was the method, and the copy in TCRdb shows in-frame clones only, minus some. The sample lists around 30,000 clones; roughly 71% were seen once. This clone occurred a few times. Its cognate antigen is unknown. Sample: CD4+ T cells from PBMCs cultured with SARS-CoV-2 spike peptides, taken before COVID-19 vaccination. The TCR comes from a human donor who had a prior SARS-CoV-2 infection.

CDR3 DNA: TGTGCCATCCTTAGACTAGCGGGAGATAGCACCGGGGAGCTGTTTTTT. Translation gives CAILRLAGDSTGELFF. This sequence joins TRBV6-6 and TRBJ2-2, with 12 bases aligning to TRBD2. Trimming at V came to 10 bases and at J to 4 bases, leaving 10 bases not matched to a gene. This CDR3 is built from 16 residues. Germline V gene data show CDR1 as MNHNY and CDR2 as SVGAGI (reference sequence).